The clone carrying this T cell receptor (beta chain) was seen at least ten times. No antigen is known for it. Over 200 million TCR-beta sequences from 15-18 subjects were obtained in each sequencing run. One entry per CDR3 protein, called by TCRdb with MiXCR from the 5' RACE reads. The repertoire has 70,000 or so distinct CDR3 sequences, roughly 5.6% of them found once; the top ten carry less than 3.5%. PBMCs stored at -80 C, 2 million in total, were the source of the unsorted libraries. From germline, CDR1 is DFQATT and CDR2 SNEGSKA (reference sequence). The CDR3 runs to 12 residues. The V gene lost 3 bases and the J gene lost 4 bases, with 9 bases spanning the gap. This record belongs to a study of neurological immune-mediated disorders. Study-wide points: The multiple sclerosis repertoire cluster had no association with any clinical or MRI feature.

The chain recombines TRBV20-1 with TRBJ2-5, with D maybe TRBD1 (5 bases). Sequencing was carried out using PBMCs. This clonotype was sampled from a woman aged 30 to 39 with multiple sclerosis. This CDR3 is CSASGQGETQYF. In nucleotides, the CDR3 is TGCAGTGCTAGTGGCCAGGGAGAGACCCAGTACTTC.